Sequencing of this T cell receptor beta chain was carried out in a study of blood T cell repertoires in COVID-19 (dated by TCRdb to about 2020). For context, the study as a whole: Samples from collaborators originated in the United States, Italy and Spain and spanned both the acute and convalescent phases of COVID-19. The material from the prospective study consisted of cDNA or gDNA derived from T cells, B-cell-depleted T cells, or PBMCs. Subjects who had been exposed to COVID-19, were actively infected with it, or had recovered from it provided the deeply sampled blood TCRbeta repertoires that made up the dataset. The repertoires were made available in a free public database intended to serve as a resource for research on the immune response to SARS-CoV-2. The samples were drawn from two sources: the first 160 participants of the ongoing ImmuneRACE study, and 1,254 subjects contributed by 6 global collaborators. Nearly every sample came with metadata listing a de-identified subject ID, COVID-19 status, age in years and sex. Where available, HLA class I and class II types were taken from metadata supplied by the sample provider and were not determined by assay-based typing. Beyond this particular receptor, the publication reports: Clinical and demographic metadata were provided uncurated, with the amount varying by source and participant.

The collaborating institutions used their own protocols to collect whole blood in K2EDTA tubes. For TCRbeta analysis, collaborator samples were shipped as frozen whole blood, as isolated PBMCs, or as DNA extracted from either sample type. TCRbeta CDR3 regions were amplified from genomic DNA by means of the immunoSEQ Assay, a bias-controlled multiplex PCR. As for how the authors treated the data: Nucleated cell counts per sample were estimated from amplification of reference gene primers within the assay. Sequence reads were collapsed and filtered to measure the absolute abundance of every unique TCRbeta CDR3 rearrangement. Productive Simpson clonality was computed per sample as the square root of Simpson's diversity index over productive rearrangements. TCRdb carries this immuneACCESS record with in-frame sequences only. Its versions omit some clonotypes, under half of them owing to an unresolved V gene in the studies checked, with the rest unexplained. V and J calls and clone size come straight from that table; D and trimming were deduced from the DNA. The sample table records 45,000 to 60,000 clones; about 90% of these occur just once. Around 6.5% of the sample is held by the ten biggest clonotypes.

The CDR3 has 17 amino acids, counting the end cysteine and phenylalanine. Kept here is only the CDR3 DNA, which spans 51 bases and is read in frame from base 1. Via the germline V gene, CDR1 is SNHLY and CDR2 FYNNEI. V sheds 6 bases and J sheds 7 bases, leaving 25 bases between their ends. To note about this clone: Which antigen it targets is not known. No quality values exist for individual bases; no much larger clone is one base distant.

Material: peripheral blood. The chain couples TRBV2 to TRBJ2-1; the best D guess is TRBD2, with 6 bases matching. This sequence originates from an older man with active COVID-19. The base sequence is TGTGCCAGCAGGGGTAGGGGCGGGGAGTTTAGTGGGAATGAGCAGTTCTTC. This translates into CASRGRGGEFSGNEQFF.